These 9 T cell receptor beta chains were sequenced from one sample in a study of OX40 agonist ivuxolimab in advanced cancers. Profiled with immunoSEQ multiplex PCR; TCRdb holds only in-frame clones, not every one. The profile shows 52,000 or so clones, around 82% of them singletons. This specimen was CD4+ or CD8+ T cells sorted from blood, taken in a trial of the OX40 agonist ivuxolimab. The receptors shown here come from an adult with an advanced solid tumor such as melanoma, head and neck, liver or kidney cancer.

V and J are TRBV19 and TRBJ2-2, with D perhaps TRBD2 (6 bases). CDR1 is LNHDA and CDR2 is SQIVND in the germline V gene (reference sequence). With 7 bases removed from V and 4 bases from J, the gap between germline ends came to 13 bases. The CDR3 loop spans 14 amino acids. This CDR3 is CASTGGLSTGELFF. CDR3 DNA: TGTGCCAGTACCGGGGGACTCAGCACCGGGGAGCTGTTTTTT.

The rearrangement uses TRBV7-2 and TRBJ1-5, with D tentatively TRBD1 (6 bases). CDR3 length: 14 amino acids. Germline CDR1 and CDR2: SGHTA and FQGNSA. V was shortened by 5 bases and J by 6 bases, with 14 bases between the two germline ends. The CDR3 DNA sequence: TGTGCCAGCAGCATACAGGGAGGAGGTCAGCCCCAGCATTTT. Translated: CASSIQGGGQPQHF.

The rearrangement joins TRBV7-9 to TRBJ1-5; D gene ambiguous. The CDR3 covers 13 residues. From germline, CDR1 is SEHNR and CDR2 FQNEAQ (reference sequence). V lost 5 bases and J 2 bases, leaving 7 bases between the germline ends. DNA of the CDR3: TGTGCCAGCAGCCCACAAGGCAATCAGCCCCAGCATTTT. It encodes CASSPQGNQPQHF.

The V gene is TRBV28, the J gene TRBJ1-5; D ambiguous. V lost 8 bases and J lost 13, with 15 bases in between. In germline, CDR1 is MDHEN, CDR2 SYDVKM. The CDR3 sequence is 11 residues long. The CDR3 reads CASQLGRGQHF. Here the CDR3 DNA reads TGTGCCAGCCAATTGGGTCGTGGACAGCATTTT.

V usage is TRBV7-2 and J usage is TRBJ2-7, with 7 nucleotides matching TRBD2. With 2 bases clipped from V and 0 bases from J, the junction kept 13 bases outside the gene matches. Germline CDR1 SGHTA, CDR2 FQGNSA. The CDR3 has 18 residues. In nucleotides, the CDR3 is TGTGCCAGCAGCTTAATAATCGGGAGGCCTATAAGCTCCTACGAGCAGTACTTC. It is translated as CASSLIIGRPISSYEQYF.

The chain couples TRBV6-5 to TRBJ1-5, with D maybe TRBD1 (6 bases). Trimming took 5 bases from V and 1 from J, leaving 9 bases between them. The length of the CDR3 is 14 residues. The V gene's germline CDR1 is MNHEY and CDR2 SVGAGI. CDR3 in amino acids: CASSRGSSNQPQHF. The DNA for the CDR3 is TGTGCCAGCAGTAGGGGGTCAAGCAATCAGCCCCAGCATTTT.

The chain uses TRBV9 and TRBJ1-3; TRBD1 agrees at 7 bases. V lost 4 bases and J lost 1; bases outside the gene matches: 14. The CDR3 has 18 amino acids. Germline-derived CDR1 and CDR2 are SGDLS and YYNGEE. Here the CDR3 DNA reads TGTGCCAGCAGCACAGCCCTCTTAACACAGGGGTCTGGAAACACCATATATTTT. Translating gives CASSTALLTQGSGNTIYF.

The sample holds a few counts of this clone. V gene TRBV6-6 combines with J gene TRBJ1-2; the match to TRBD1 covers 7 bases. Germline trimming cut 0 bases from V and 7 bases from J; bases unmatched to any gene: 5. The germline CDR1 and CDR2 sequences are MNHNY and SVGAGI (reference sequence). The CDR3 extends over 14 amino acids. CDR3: CASSYSRQGGGYTF. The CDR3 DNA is TGTGCCAGCAGTTACTCCCGACAGGGAGGTGGCTACACCTTC.

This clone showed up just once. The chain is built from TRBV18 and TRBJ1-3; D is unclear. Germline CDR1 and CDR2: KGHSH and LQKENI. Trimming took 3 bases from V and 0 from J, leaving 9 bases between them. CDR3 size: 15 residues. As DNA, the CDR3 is TGTGCCAGCTCACCGAGCCCAAACTCTGGAAACACCATATATTTT. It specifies CASSPSPNSGNTIYF.